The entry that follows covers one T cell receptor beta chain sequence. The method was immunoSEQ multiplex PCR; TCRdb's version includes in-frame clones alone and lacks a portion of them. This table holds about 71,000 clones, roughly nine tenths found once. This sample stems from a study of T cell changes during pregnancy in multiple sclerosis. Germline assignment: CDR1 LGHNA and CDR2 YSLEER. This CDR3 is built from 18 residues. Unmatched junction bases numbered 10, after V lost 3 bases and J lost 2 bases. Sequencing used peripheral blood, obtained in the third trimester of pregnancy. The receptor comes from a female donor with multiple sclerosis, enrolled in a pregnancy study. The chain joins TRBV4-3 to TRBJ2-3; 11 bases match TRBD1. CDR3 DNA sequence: TGCGCCAGCAGCCAGTGGGACAGGGGGATCAGACTCACAGATACGCAGTATTTT. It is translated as CASSQWDRGIRLTDTQYF.